The clone carrying this TCR beta chain was detected once. What it binds is unknown. This specimen comes from a study of cytomegalovirus exposure and HLA in healthy donors. Study-wide context: From donors who were HLA-typed, an early data release held around 80 million unique TCRs. When 350 to 500 donors were genotyped, about 86% of them were found to fall in the Caucasian-associated ancestry cluster. Study-level points and caveats: In an earlier analysis, most TCR beta V segments were productive about 87% or about 30% of the time.

PCR involved 60 Vbeta and 13 Jbeta primers. TCRdb's table, derived via immunoSEQ multiplex PCR, lists solely in-frame clones and lacks some. The table lists about 94,000 clones, approximately 74% of them singletons, with around 24% in the top ten. The sequenced sample consisted of PBMCs. This clonotype was obtained from a man aged 30 to 39 in good health and CMV-seropositive.

The CDR3 DNA sequence: TGTGCCAGCAGTGTAGACCAGGTGATCTACGAGCAGTACTTC. Its protein is CASSVDQVIYEQYF. V is TRBV6-1 and J is TRBJ2-7; D call uncertain. CDR1 and CDR2 (germline): MNHNS, SASEGT. With 4 bases removed from V and 3 bases from J, the gap between germline ends came to 13 bases. This CDR3 is built from 14 residues.